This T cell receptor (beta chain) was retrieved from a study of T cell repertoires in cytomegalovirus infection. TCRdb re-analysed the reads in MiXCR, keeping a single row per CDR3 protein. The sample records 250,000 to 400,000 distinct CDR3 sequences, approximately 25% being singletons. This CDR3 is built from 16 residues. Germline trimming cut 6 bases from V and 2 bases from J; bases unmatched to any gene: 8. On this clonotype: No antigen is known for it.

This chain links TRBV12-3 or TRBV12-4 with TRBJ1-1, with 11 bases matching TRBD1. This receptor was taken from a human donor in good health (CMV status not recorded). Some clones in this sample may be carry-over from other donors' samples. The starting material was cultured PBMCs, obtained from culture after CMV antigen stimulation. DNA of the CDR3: TGTGCCAGCAGATCCGGACAGGGGGCGTTAAACACTGAAGCTTTCTTT. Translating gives CASRSGQGALNTEAFF.